The TCR beta chain described here comes from a study of radiotherapy plus CTLA-4 blockade in lung cancer. Turning to the study itself: Objective responses were seen in over 15% of patients, disease control in 31%.

V dropped 6 bases and J dropped 4 bases, with 11 bases sitting between them. Germline CDR1 reads LNHDA; CDR2 reads SQIVND (reference sequence). The CDR3 loop spans 13 amino acids. Concerning this clone: The antigen is unknown.

Produced via immunoSEQ multiplex PCR; TCRdb's table is partial and in-frame only. Seen here are over 60,000 clones, more than 75% observed once, and the top ten hold around 40%. Those patients who had chemo-refractory metastatic non-small-cell lung cancer were given focal radiation along with CTLA-4 blockade through ipilimumab. Study-wide results and limits: Tumor-origin TCR clones grew in blood after radiotherapy plus ipilimumab.

The specimen comprised peripheral blood, sampled from a patient treated with radiotherapy plus ipilimumab. The genes are TRBV19 and TRBJ2-3, with a possible D match to TRBD1 (7 bases). This sequence was found in a human donor with non-small cell lung cancer that progressed on radiotherapy plus ipilimumab. The CDR3 spells CASRIRGADTQYF. In DNA form, the CDR3 reads TGTGCCAGTAGGATCAGGGGGGCAGATACGCAGTATTTT.